The present TCR beta chain was sequenced within a study of regulatory T cells in long-lasting Graves disease. CDR3 length: 15 amino acids. CDR1 SGHAT and CDR2 FQNNGV come from the germline V gene. V was pared by 2 bases and J by 7 bases, with 14 bases between. As to time point: newly diagnosed GD, antithyroid drugs for less than 3 months. PBMC RNA was the source of the TCR library. This clonotype was seen repeatedly, ten times or more. HTBI primers from iRepertoire and Arm-PCR of CDR3 regions yielded the TCR beta libraries. Via MiXCR, TCRdb re-called the multiplex PCR reads, giving one row per CDR3 protein. This sample has about 460,000 distinct CDR3 sequences, with around 15% found just once. These data are also associated with another study on T cells in Graves' hyperthyroidism and ophthalmopathy.

The material was peripheral blood mononuclear cells (PBMCs), obtained at new diagnosis, from a patient treated with antithyroid drugs. The rearrangement joins TRBV11-2 to TRBJ1-4, with D possibly being TRBD1 (6 bases). The sequence came from a woman in her forties or fifties with Graves disease. CDR3 protein: CASSLRGGGSEKLFF. For the CDR3, the DNA is TGTGCCAGCAGCTTAAGGGGGGGTGGCAGTGAAAAACTGTTTTTT.